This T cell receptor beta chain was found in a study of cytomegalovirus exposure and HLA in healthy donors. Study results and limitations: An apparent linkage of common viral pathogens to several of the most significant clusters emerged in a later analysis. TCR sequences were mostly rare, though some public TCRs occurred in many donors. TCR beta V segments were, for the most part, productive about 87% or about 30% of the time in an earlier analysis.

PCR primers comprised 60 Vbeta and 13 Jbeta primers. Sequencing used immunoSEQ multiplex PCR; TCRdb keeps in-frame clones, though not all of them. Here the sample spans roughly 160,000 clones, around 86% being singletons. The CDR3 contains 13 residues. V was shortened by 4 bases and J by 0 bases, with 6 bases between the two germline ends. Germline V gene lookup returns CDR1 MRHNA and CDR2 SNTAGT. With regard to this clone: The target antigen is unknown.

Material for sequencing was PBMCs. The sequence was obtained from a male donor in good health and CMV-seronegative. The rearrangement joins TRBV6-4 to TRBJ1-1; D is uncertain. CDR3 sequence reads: CASSVAVNTEAFF. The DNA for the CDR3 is TGTGCCAGCAGTGTTGCGGTGAACACTGAAGCTTTCTTT.